Here is one T cell receptor (beta chain) with its context. The sample holds other DNA sequences that translate to the same CDR3. This entry belongs to a study of control samples from healthy donors and cancer patients. Libraries were prepared by immunoSEQ multiplex PCR; TCRdb keeps only in-frame clonotypes and omits some of them. The table lists fewer than 200,000 clones, around 93% of them singletons. The TCR sequence derives from a woman between 55 and 75 years old in good health. Sequenced material: blood.

The CDR3 DNA reads TGCGCCAGCAGCCAAGACAGGGGTGGCTATGGCTACACCTTC. It yields the protein CASSQDRGGYGYTF. The chain carries TRBV4-3 and TRBJ1-2; TRBD1 is a possible D gene (6 bases). Trimming took 0 bases from V and 4 from J, leaving 9 bases between them. Germline V CDR1 and CDR2: LGHNA, YSLEER. This CDR3 is built from 14 residues.